This TCR beta chain was profiled in a study of CD8+ T cells in alopecia areata. Study-wide findings and caveats: Clonality in lesional scalp, especially alopecia totalis/universalis, exceeded that of normal scalp. Tofacitinib significantly decreased scalp clonality and expanded CD8+ clones among top 100.

Extracted RNA was reverse transcribed into cDNA, the sequencing template. Libraries were prepared by immunoSEQ multiplex PCR; TCRdb keeps only in-frame clonotypes and omits some of them. The sample shows more than 200,000 clones, 66% of them seen only once. Sample treatment: oral pan-JAK inhibitor, 5-10 mg twice daily. PBMCs served as the source from which CD4+ and CD8+ T cells were sorted. As concerns this clone: Its specificity is not known.

The sequencing here drew on CD4+ T cells sorted from blood, taken at week 44, from a patient treated with tofacitinib. The TCR comes from a human donor with alopecia areata.

Here the CDR3 reads CASSQGSATNEKLFF. The DNA of the CDR3 is TGCGCCAGCAGCCAGGGATCGGCAACTAATGAAAAACTGTTTTTT. This chain links TRBV4-3 with TRBJ1-4; D uncertain. V lost 3 bases, J lost 0 bases, and 8 bases lay in between. From germline, CDR1 is LGHNA and CDR2 YSLEER. This CDR3 has 15 residues.